These 13 T cell receptor beta chains were all obtained from the same sample, sequenced in a study of shared clonotypes between healthy human individuals. Profiling relied on immunoSEQ multiplex PCR, and the TCRdb table lists in-frame clones only, not all of them. Altogether a few million clones are present, approximately 94% being singletons, with the ten largest covering more than 0.12%. The sample comprised naive CD4+ T cells sorted from blood. Described subset: CD45RA+ positively selected. These receptors were collected from a man aged 18 to 30 in good health.

The CDR3 nucleotides are TGTGCCAGCAGCGGCGGGCCCAGCTCCTACAATGAGCAGTTCTTC. This gives the protein CASSGGPSSYNEQFF. The rearrangement joins TRBV5-6 to TRBJ2-1, with a possible D match to TRBD2 (5 bases). The CDR3 is made up of 15 amino acids. Trimming left V 4 bases short and J 0 bases short, with 11 bases between. CDR1 is SGHDT, CDR2 YYEEEE, per germline.

About this clone itself: Additional DNA sequences in this sample encode the identical CDR3. The chain combines TRBV9 with TRBJ2-1, with D perhaps TRBD1 or TRBD2 (6 bases each). Trimming removed 2 bases from V and 7 bases from J, with 13 bases in between. Per the germline V gene, CDR1 is SGDLS and CDR2 is YYNGEE. The CDR3 contains 14 residues. The CDR3: CASSVGGLGNEQFF. CDR3 sequence (DNA): TGTGCCAGCAGCGTTGGGGGGCTGGGGAATGAGCAGTTCTTC.

The V gene is TRBV4-3, the J gene TRBJ2-6; no clear D gene. V lost 0 bases and J lost 1, with 7 bases in between. Germline assignment: CDR1 LGHNA and CDR2 YSLEER. The length of the CDR3 is 16 residues. CDR3 amino acids: CASSQDLRSGANVLTF. The CDR3 nucleotides are TGCGCCAGCAGCCAAGATCTGCGTTCTGGGGCCAACGTCCTGACTTTC.

The chain couples TRBV25-1 to TRBJ2-1, with D possibly TRBD1 on 6 matching bases. The CDR3 loop spans 15 amino acids. CDR1 and CDR2 from the germline V gene are MGHDK and SYGVNS. V was pared by 5 bases and J by 0 bases, with 11 bases between. CDR3 loop: CASSFGGNSYNEQFF. CDR3 sequence (DNA): TGTGCCAGCAGTTTTGGGGGCAACTCCTACAATGAGCAGTTCTTC.

This clone has just a few counts. The chain carries TRBV25-1 and TRBJ1-3; D may be TRBD1 (6 bases). Germline V gene lookup returns CDR1 MGHDK and CDR2 SYGVNS. V shed 6 bases and J shed 0 bases, with 9 bases lying between them. The CDR3 contains 14 residues. CDR3 in amino acids: CASSRTVSGNTIYF. The DNA for the CDR3 is TGTGCCAGCAGCCGGACAGTCTCTGGAAACACCATATATTTT.

The V gene is TRBV7-2, the J gene TRBJ2-1; no reliable D call. V lost 7 bases and J 7 bases, leaving 14 bases between the germline ends. The V gene's germline CDR1 is SGHTA and CDR2 FQGNSA. This CDR3 has 13 residues. CDR3 in amino acids: CASTIFGPNEQFF. As DNA, the CDR3 is TGTGCCAGCACCATTTTCGGCCCAAATGAGCAGTTCTTC.

This chain joins TRBV6-4 and TRBJ1-5; D is uncertain. The V end was cut by 0 bases, the J end by 3 bases, with 15 bases between. Per the germline V gene, CDR1 is MRHNA and CDR2 is SNTAGT. This CDR3 has 17 residues. The CDR3 DNA reads as TGTGCCAGCAGTGACTCAAACGAACCAAGCTACAATCAGCCCCAGCATTTT. This encodes CASSDSNEPSYNQPQHF.

The rearrangement uses TRBV2 and TRBJ1-2, with 7 bases lining up with TRBD1. After removal of 8 bases from V and 8 bases from J, the junction contained 11 bases not matched to a gene. CDR3 length: 13 amino acids. The V gene's germline CDR1 is SNHLY and CDR2 FYNNEI. The CDR3 DNA reads as TGTGCCAGCGCGAGGGGGCCCGGCGAGGGCTACACCTTC. Its protein product is CASARGPGEGYTF.

This chain links TRBV5-1 with TRBJ2-2; 10 nucleotides line up with TRBD2. The CDR3 has 17 residues. With V trimmed by 4 bases and J by 0 bases, 6 bases remained unmatched. CDR1 and CDR2 from the germline V gene are SGHRS and YFSETQ. The CDR3 loop is CASSRRTSGANTGELFF. The CDR3 bases are TGCGCCAGCAGCCGAAGGACTAGCGGTGCGAACACCGGGGAGCTGTTTTTT.

This rearrangement joins TRBV7-9 to TRBJ2-1, with a possible D match to TRBD2 (5 bases). Trimming took 5 bases from V and 6 from J, leaving 11 bases between them. The CDR3 extends over 13 amino acids. Germline assignment: CDR1 SEHNR and CDR2 FQNEAQ (reference sequence). In DNA, the CDR3 is TGTGCCAGCAGCGAGCGGTGGAGCAATGAGCAGTTCTTC. Translating it yields CASSERWSNEQFF.

This sequence joins TRBV30 and TRBJ1-2, with 10 bases lining up with TRBD1. Germline CDR1 reads GTSNPN; CDR2 reads SVGIG (reference sequence). The V segment lost 7 bases and the J segment 2 bases; nucleotides outside the gene matches: 7. The CDR3 runs to 14 residues. The CDR3 DNA reads TGTGCCTACACACCGGACAGGGGGAACTATGGCTACACCTTC. It is translated as CAYTPDRGNYGYTF.

This clone is a singleton in its sample. The identical CDR3 is also encoded by other nucleotide sequences in the sample. This chain uses TRBV18 with TRBJ2-5; 7 bases fit TRBD1. CDR3 length: 14 amino acids. Germline CDR1 and CDR2: KGHSH and LQKENI. Trimming cost V 3 bases and J 5 bases; bases outside gene matches: 6. The CDR3 sequence is CASSPRTGEETQYF. CDR3 sequence (DNA): TGTGCCAGCTCACCGAGAACAGGGGAGGAGACCCAGTACTTC.

V and J are TRBV5-6 and TRBJ2-1, with 10 bases lining up with TRBD2. The germline V gene encodes CDR1 SGHDT and CDR2 YYEEEE. The CDR3 covers 16 residues. With 3 bases clipped from V and 4 bases from J, the junction kept 7 bases outside the gene matches. In nucleotides, the CDR3 is TGTGCCAGCAGCTCTACGCGGACTAGCGGATACAATGAGCAGTTCTTC. Its translation: CASSSTRTSGYNEQFF.